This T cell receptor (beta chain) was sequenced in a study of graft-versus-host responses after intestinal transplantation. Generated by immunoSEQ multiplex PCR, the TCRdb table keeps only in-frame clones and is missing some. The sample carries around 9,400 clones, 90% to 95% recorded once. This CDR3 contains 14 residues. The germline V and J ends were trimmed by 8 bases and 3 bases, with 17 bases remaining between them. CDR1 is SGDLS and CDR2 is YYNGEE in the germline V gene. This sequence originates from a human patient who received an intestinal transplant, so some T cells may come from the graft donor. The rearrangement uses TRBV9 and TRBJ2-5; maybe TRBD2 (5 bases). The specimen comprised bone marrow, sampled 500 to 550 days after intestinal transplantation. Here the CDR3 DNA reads TGTGCCAGTGGCTCGGAGGTCCACGAAGAGACCCAGTACTTC. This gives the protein CASGSEVHEETQYF. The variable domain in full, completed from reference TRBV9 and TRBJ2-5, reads DSGVTQTPKHLITATGQRVTLRCSPRSGDLSVYWYQQSLDQGLQFLIQYYNGEERAKGNILERFSAQQFPDLHSELNLSSLELGDSALYFCASGSEVHEETQYFGPGTRLLVL.